A single sample is the source of the 27 T cell receptor beta chains below, sequenced in a study of vaccination effects on CD4 cells after COVID-19. Viral peptide pools were used in the ViraFEST assay to expand antigen-specific CD4+ T cells, and sequencing came afterward. Following culture for 9 to 11 days, CD4+ T cells were isolated. The vaccine recipients had no prior SARS-CoV-2 infection, with negative nucleocapsid antibodies. Method: immunoSEQ multiplex PCR; TCRdb's copy keeps in-frame clones and lacks some. The sample consists of about 27,000 clones, approximately 72% of them appearing once. Their antigens are not known. Specimen: CD4+ T cells from PBMCs cultured with SARS-CoV-2 spike peptides, collected before COVID-19 vaccination. The receptors here all came from a human donor who received a COVID-19 vaccine.

The V call is TRBV11-2, the J call TRBJ1-5; the match to TRBD1 covers 7 bases. The CDR3 length is 15 residues. CDR1 is SGHAT, CDR2 FQNNGV, per germline. Trimming removed 4 bases from V and 1 base from J; junction bases left unmatched: 4. DNA of the CDR3: TGTGCCAGCAGCTCCAACAGGGGAAGCAATCAGCCCCAGCATTTT. Translation gives CASSSNRGSNQPQHF.

The chain is built from TRBV14 and TRBJ2-1; tentatively, D is TRBD1 (5 bases). Trimming took off 3 bases at V and 0 bases at J, with 9 bases between the two ends. Germline-derived CDR1 and CDR2 are SGHDN and FVKESK. This CDR3 comprises 15 residues. This CDR3 reads CASSHTGGSYNEQFF. Written as DNA, the CDR3 is TGTGCCAGCAGCCATACAGGTGGCTCCTACAATGAGCAGTTCTTC.

V and J are TRBV3-1 (or the pseudogene TRBV3-2) and TRBJ2-7; D gene ambiguous. This CDR3 has 12 residues. The germline gives CDR1 LGHDT, CDR2 YNNKEL (reference sequence). V was trimmed by 4 bases and J by 1 base, leaving 5 bases between them. CDR3 in DNA: TGTGCCAGCAGCCCACAGTCCTACGAGCAGTACTTC. It is translated as CASSPQSYEQYF.

This sequence joins TRBV5-5 and TRBJ2-7; maybe TRBD2 (5 bases). Trimming took 2 bases from V and 5 from J, leaving 17 bases between them. This CDR3 spans 15 amino acids. The germline gives CDR1 SGHKS, CDR2 YYEKEE (reference sequence). CDR3: CASSFSGSPQDEQYF. Written as DNA, the CDR3 is TGTGCCAGCAGCTTTTCGGGATCACCCCAGGACGAGCAGTACTTC. The whole variable domain, filled in from reference TRBV5-5 and TRBJ2-7, reads DAGVTQSPTHLIKTRGQQVTLRCSPISGHKSVSWYQQVLGQGPQFIFQYYEKEERGRGNFPDRFSARQFPNYSSELNVNALLLGDSALYLCASSFSGSPQDEQYFGPGTRLTVT.

The rearrangement uses TRBV6-4 and TRBJ2-3, with 8 bases lining up with TRBD2. The CDR3 contains 15 residues. Per germline, CDR1 MRHNA and CDR2 SNTAGT. With V trimmed by 4 bases and J by 3 bases, 6 bases remained unmatched. The CDR3 loop is CASSVTGGGTDTQYF. CDR3 coding DNA: TGTGCCAGCAGTGTGACCGGGGGGGGTACAGATACGCAGTATTTT.

The chain has TRBV4-1 and TRBJ2-7; 9 bases are shared with TRBD2. The germline CDR1 and CDR2 sequences are MGHRA and YSYEKL. The length of the CDR3 is 15 residues. Unmatched junction bases numbered 4, after V lost 3 bases and J lost 1 base. CDR3 DNA sequence: TGCGCCAGCAGCCATAGCGGGAGTGGATCCTACGAGCAGTACTTC. Protein sequence: CASSHSGSGSYEQYF.

In its sample, this clone was seen once. As DNA, the CDR3 is TGTGCCAGCAGTTACTCGAAGGGTAGCGGGGTAGGGACCCAGTACTTC. Translation gives CASSYSKGSGVGTQYF. The J gene is TRBJ2-5, the V gene TRBV6-5; 8 bases fit TRBD2. V dropped 0 bases and J dropped 7; count of bases not matched to a gene: 10. Germline V gives CDR1 MNHEY, CDR2 SVGAGI. The CDR3 runs 16 residues.

The V gene is TRBV5-4, the J gene TRBJ2-1; 16 bases are shared with TRBD2. The CDR3 consists of 18 residues. Germline V gives CDR1 SGHNT, CDR2 YYREEE (reference sequence). J gave up 9 bases and V 4 bases, and 13 bases lay outside the gene matches. The CDR3 DNA is TGTGCCAGCAGCCGCGGGACTAGCGGGGGGGCCAGGTATGGTGAGCAGTTCTTC. Its protein product is CASSRGTSGGARYGEQFF.

The rearrangement uses TRBV7-8 and TRBJ2-7; 10 bases line up with TRBD1. CDR1 and CDR2 from the germline V gene are SGHVS and FQNEAQ. The CDR3 covers 13 residues. The V gene end was trimmed by 8 bases and the J gene end by 3 bases; junction bases not matched to a gene: 4. In nucleotides, the CDR3 is TGTGCCAGCGGGTGGGACAGGGGCTACGAGCAGTACTTC. It translates to CASGWDRGYEQYF.

The chain has TRBV4-1 and TRBJ2-7; 12 bases map to TRBD2. Germline CDR1 reads MGHRA; CDR2 reads YSYEKL. Trimming removed 4 bases from V and 7 bases from J; junction bases left unmatched: 17. This CDR3 comprises 18 residues. Written as DNA, the CDR3 is TGCGCCAGCAGCCCATCGGACGGCCGACTAGCGGGAGTGGGTGAGCAGTACTTC. Translating gives CASSPSDGRLAGVGEQYF.

The CDR3 coding sequence is TGCGCCAGCAGCCAAGTTGATAGTTACGGTCGCTCCTATAATTCACCCCTCCACTTT. Its translation is CASSQVDSYGRSYNSPLHF. This chain links TRBV4-1 with TRBJ1-6, with D hard to call. Deletions cut 1 base from V and 0 bases from J, with 16 bases between. This CDR3 contains 19 residues. The germline V gene has CDR1 MGHRA and CDR2 YSYEKL.

The chain couples TRBV6-6 to TRBJ1-1; possibly TRBD1 for D (5 bases). Germline V CDR1 and CDR2: MNHNY, SVGAGI (reference sequence). The V gene lost 2 bases and the J gene lost 3 bases, with 10 bases spanning the gap. This CDR3 contains 14 residues. DNA for the CDR3: TGTGCCAGCAGTTACGGCAGGGCGGACACTGAAGCTTTCTTT. Encoded protein: CASSYGRADTEAFF.

There are a few counts of this clone. J is TRBJ1-3 and V is TRBV4-2; TRBD1 might be the D (5 bases). CDR3 size: 16 residues. Germline V CDR1 and CDR2: LGHNA, YNFKEQ. The V end lost 1 base, the J end lost 0 bases, and 10 bases lay between the germline ends. The CDR3 DNA follows: TGTGCCAGCAGCCAAGTGGGGGGGTTCTCTGGAAACACCATATATTTT. It is translated as CASSQVGGFSGNTIYF.

This clone was seen a few times. This chain joins TRBV5-4 and TRBJ1-2; 10 positions match TRBD1. Germline V gene lookup returns CDR1 SGHNT and CDR2 YYREEE (reference sequence). The junction had 15 bases not matched to a gene; V was cut back by 4 bases and J by 3 bases. The CDR3 consists of 18 residues. This CDR3 reads CASSPGRTGGLGDYGYTF. CDR3 bases: TGTGCCAGCAGCCCCGGGAGGACAGGGGGATTGGGTGACTATGGCTACACCTTC.

The chain uses TRBV4-1 and TRBJ1-4, with a weak D call TRBD1 (6 bases). The length of the CDR3 is 16 residues. V lost 1 base and J lost 7, with 16 bases in between. Germline-derived CDR1 and CDR2 are MGHRA and YSYEKL. CDR3 in amino acids: CASSQVLQGYSEKLFF. DNA for the CDR3: TGCGCCAGCAGCCAAGTCCTACAGGGTTACTCTGAAAAACTGTTTTTT.

This clone was counted only a few times. The chain joins TRBV6-4 to TRBJ2-3; D assignment may be TRBD1 or TRBD2 (5 bases each). V was pared by 8 bases and J by 2 bases, with 14 bases between. In germline, CDR1 is MRHNA, CDR2 SNTAGT. The CDR3 extends over 14 amino acids. The CDR3 nucleotides read TGTGCCAGCGCCGCTGGGGGATCCACAGATACGCAGTATTTT. Its translation is CASAAGGSTDTQYF.

The chain links TRBV5-1 to TRBJ2-1; D perhaps matches TRBD1 (5 bases). Germline assignment: CDR1 SGHRS and CDR2 YFSETQ. The V and J ends lost 6 bases and 4 bases respectively, with 8 bases between them. CDR3 length equals 12 residues. CDR3 residues: CASTDTYNEQFF. In nucleotides, the CDR3 is TGCGCCAGCACGGACACATACAATGAGCAGTTCTTC.

The chain couples TRBV18 to TRBJ2-1, with a possible D match to TRBD2 (7 bases). V lost 0 bases to trimming and J lost 3 bases, with 15 bases between them. The CDR3 consists of 17 residues. The germline V gene encodes CDR1 KGHSH and CDR2 LQKENI. This CDR3 is CASSPPGGEINYNEQFF. CDR3 coding DNA: TGTGCCAGCTCACCACCAGGGGGGGAGATAAACTACAATGAGCAGTTCTTC.

The gene calls are TRBV5-5 and TRBJ2-7; 7 bases are shared with TRBD1. Trimming cost V 0 bases and J 9 bases; bases outside gene matches: 15. CDR1 and CDR2 from the germline V gene are SGHKS and YYEKEE (reference sequence). The CDR3 loop spans 16 amino acids. CDR3 in amino acids: CASSLAGNRGPVGQYF. The DNA for the CDR3 is TGTGCCAGCAGCTTGGCCGGGAACAGGGGCCCGGTGGGGCAGTACTTC.

This clone is a singleton in its sample. The V and J genes are TRBV4-1 and TRBJ1-4, with D tentatively TRBD1 (5 bases). Germline V gene lookup returns CDR1 MGHRA and CDR2 YSYEKL. With 0 bases removed from V and 5 bases from J, the gap between germline ends came to 10 bases. The CDR3 consists of 15 residues. CDR3 loop: CASSQDPGTNEKLFF. In nucleotides, the CDR3 is TGCGCCAGCAGCCAAGATCCAGGGACGAATGAAAAACTGTTTTTT.

The chain recombines TRBV9 with TRBJ2-2, with D maybe TRBD2 (6 bases). This CDR3 has 16 residues. V was cut by 6 bases and J by 0 bases, with 15 bases left in between. Germline V gene lookup returns CDR1 SGDLS and CDR2 YYNGEE. CDR3 protein: CASTPAGRTNTGELFF. CDR3 sequence (DNA): TGTGCCAGCACCCCAGCGGGTCGGACGAACACCGGGGAGCTGTTTTTT.

This chain links TRBV2 with TRBJ2-7; 7 bases are shared with TRBD2. The germline V gene has CDR1 SNHLY and CDR2 FYNNEI. The junction had 6 bases not matched to a gene; V was cut back by 5 bases and J by 2 bases. CDR3 size: 14 residues. For the CDR3, the DNA is TGTGCCAGCAGTCCTAGCGGAACCCCCTACGAGCAGTACTTC. Its translation: CASSPSGTPYEQYF.

The chain carries TRBV5-1 and TRBJ1-1, with 7 bases fitting TRBD1. With V trimmed by 4 bases and J by 8 bases, 11 bases remained unmatched. Germline V gene lookup returns CDR1 SGHRS and CDR2 YFSETQ. There are 14 residues in the CDR3. As DNA, the CDR3 is TGCGCCAGCAGCCGAGGACAGGTATTAGAGGAAGCTTTCTTT. Residues: CASSRGQVLEEAFF.

The chain links TRBV3-1 (or the pseudogene TRBV3-2) to TRBJ2-1, with D possibly matching TRBD2 (6 bases). The CDR3 runs 17 residues. The germline V gene encodes CDR1 LGHDT and CDR2 YNNKEL (reference sequence). V was cut by 3 bases and J by 0 bases, with 15 bases left in between. The CDR3 coding sequence is TGTGCCAGCAGCCACCCTTCAGGGAGGAGCTCCTACAATGAGCAGTTCTTC. Residues: CASSHPSGRSSYNEQFF.

This chain joins TRBV11-2 and TRBJ2-1; 9 bases are shared with TRBD2. Looked up from germline, CDR1 is SGHAT and CDR2 is FQNNGV. The CDR3 spans 16 residues. V lost 6 bases, J lost 1 base, and 7 bases stayed unmatched. Here the CDR3 DNA reads TGTGCCAGCAGAGCCGTAGCGGGAGTGTCCTACAATGAGCAGTTCTTC. This encodes CASRAVAGVSYNEQFF.

The V gene is TRBV11-2, the J gene TRBJ1-4; no definite D call. The V gene lost 5 bases and the J gene lost 0 bases, with 16 bases spanning the gap. CDR3 length equals 17 residues. CDR1 and CDR2 from the germline V gene are SGHAT and FQNNGV. As DNA, the CDR3 is TGTGCCAGCAGCCACCTTAACGCAGTTTCAACTAATGAAAAACTGTTTTTT. Protein product: CASSHLNAVSTNEKLFF.

V gene TRBV19 combines with J gene TRBJ1-3, with 9 bases that match TRBD1. The junction had 10 bases not matched to a gene; V was cut back by 8 bases and J by 5 bases. In germline, CDR1 is LNHDA, CDR2 SQIVND (reference sequence). The CDR3 consists of 15 residues. The CDR3 region has the DNA TGTGCCAGTGGCAGATCCGGGACAGGGAGAAACACCATATATTTT. Its translation: CASGRSGTGRNTIYF.